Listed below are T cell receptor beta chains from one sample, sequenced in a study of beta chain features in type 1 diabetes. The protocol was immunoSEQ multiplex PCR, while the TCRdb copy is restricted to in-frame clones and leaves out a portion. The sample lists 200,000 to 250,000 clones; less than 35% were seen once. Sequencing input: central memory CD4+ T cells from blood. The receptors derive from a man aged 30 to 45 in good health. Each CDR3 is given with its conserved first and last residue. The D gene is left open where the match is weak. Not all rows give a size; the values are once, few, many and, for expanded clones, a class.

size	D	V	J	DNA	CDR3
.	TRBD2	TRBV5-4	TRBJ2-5	TGTGCCAGCAGCAGCCTTACTATGGCGGGGGGGAAAGAGACCCAGTACTTC	CASSSLTMAGGKETQYF
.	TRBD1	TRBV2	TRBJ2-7	TGTGCCAGCAGTGCCGGGACAGATTCCTACGAGCAGTACTTC	CASSAGTDSYEQYF
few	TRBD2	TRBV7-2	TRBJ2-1	TGTGCCAGCAGCTTAGCAGGCGGGAGGGTTAACAATGAGCAGTTCTTC	CASSLAGGRVNNEQFF
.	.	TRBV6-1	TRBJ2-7	TGTGCCAGCAGATCTCTCTGGAGCGAGCAGTACTTC	CASRSLWSEQYF
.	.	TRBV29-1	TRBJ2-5	TGCAGCGGAGGGGACGAGACCCAGTACTTC	CSGGDETQYF
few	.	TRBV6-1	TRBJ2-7	TGTGCCAGCAGTGAAGGCGGACACCTGGACTACGAGCAGTACTTC	CASSEGGHLDYEQYF
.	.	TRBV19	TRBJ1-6	TGTGCCAGTGGGTATAGGAGTCAATCGGGTAATTCACCCCTCCACTTT	CASGYRSQSGNSPLHF
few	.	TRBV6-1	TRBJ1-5	TGTGCCGGAGGACGGGACAATCAGCCCCAGCATTTT	CAGGRDNQPQHF
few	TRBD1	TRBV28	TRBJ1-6	TGTGCCAGCAGCGCCGGGACAGTTCAGTTTTCACCCCTCCACTTT	CASSAGTVQFSPLHF
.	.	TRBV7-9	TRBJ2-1	TGTGCCAGCAGCTTAGCGAGAGGAGGGCATAACAATGAGCAGTTCTTC	CASSLARGGHNNEQFF
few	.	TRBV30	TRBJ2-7	TGTGCCTGGAGTGGGGCTACCTACGAGCAGTACTTC	CAWSGATYEQYF
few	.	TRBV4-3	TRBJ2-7	TGCGCCAGCAGCCAAGAGTCGGACGGCTCCTACGAGCAGTACTTC	CASSQESDGSYEQYF
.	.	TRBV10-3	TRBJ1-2	TGTGCCATCAGCGTGGACCTAACTGGCTACACCTTC	CAISVDLTGYTF
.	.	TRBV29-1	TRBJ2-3	TGCAGCGGGGGGGACGATACGCAGTATTTT	CSGGDDTQYF
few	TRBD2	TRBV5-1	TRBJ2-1	TGCGCCAGCAGCCCGGGACTAGCGGGACAAGAGCAGTTCTTC	CASSPGLAGQEQFF
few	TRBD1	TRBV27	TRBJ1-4	TGTGCCAGCAGTTCGACAGGGGGCGGGGAAAAACTGTTTTTT	CASSSTGGGEKLFF
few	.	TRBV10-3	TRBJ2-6	TGTGCCATCATGGGATCAGGAGCTGGTGCCAACGTCCTGACTTTC	CAIMGSGAGANVLTF
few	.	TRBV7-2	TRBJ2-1	TGTGCCAGCAGCCCCCTCGGGCTACCTCTCAATGAGCAGTTCTTC	CASSPLGLPLNEQFF
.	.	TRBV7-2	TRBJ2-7	TGTGCCAGCAGCTTAGGGGACCCGAGCTACGAGCAGTACTTC	CASSLGDPSYEQYF
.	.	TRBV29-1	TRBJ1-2	TGCAGCGTTGGACAGAACTATGGCTACACCTTC	CSVGQNYGYTF
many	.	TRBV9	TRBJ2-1	TGTGCCAGCAGCCCCCGATTAAGGTCCTACAATGAGCAGTTCTTC	CASSPRLRSYNEQFF
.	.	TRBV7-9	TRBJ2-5	TGTGCCAGCAGCGGTTTTTCGAAACCGGAATACTTC	CASSGFSKPEYF
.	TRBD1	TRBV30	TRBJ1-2	TGTGCCTGGAGGGACAGGGGGTTTAACTATGGCTACACCTTC	CAWRDRGFNYGYTF
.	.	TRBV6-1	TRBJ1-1	TGTGCCAGCAGTTCGCAGTCTACACTTCAGCCTGAAGCTTTCTTT	CASSSQSTLQPEAFF
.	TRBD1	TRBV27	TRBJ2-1	TGTGCCAGCAGTTTATACAGGGGCCAACCCTACAATGAGCAGTTCTTC	CASSLYRGQPYNEQFF
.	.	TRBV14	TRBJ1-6	TGTGCCAGCAGCCAGGGGGGGACTTCACCCCTCCACTTT	CASSQGGTSPLHF
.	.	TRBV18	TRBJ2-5	TGTGCCAGCTCTCCACCGGAGGGGCGGTCGGAGACCCAGTACTTC	CASSPPEGRSETQYF
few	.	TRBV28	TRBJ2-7	TGTGCCAGCAGTTCCGCAACAGGGTTCACCTACGAGCAGTACTTC	CASSSATGFTYEQYF
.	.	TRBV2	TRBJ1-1	TGTGCCAGCAAGATCACGAACACTGAAGCTTTCTTT	CASKITNTEAFF
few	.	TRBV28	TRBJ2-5	TGTGCCAGCAGTTTTAAGGGAGGGACCCAGTACTTC	CASSFKGGTQYF
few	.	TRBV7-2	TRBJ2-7	TGTGCCAGCAGCTCGACGGAGGGGGAGCAGTACTTC	CASSSTEGEQYF
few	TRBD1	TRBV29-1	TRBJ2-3	TGCAGCGTTGACAAATCGTGGACAGGGGGCTCAGATACGCAGTATTTT	CSVDKSWTGGSDTQYF
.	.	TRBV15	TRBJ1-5	TGTGCCACCAGCAGAGATGTAAATCAGCCCCAGCATTTT	CATSRDVNQPQHF
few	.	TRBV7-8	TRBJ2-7	TGTGCCAGCAGCCCAGGAGGGGAACACGAGCAGTACTTC	CASSPGGEHEQYF
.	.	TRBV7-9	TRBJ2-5	TGTGCCAGCAGCCGTGACGTCAGGCAAGAGACCCAGTACTTC	CASSRDVRQETQYF
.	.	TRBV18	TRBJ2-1	TGTGCCAGCCGCGGGACCTCCCTGAGCTCCTACAATGAGCAGTTCTTC	CASRGTSLSSYNEQFF
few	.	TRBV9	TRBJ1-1	TGTGCCAGCAGCGTGGCGGCGAACACTGAAGCTTTCTTT	CASSVAANTEAFF
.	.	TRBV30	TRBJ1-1	TGTGCCTGGAGTTACGGGGGGACTAGAGCTTTCTTT	CAWSYGGTRAFF
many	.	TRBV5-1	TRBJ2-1	TGCGCCAGCAGCTTGGAGATAGCGGTGTACAATGAGCAGTTCTTC	CASSLEIAVYNEQFF
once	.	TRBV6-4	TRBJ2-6	TGTGCCAGCAGTGAAGACGGGACAGGGGCCAACGTCCTGACTTTC	CASSEDGTGANVLTF